These T cell receptor beta chains were read from a single sample in a study of blood T cell repertoires in COVID-19. Assay: immunoSEQ multiplex PCR; the TCRdb copy retains only in-frame clones and omits some. The sample holds tens of thousands of clones, about nine tenths seen once. Specimen: peripheral blood. The receptors were sampled from a man between 60 and 70 years old with active or convalescent COVID-19. The CDR3 runs from the conserved cysteine through the conserved F or W. D genes are given only for firm matches. For some rows the clone size is stated as once, few or many, or as a class when expanded; others skip it.

d_gene: .; j_gene: TRBJ2-1; abundance: .; v_gene: TRBV27; CDR3aa: CASSLLGDEQFF; CDR3nt: TGTGCCAGCAGTTTATTAGGGGATGAGCAGTTCTTC
d_gene: .; j_gene: TRBJ1-2; abundance: .; v_gene: TRBV30; CDR3aa: CAWSVLAGDNYGYTF; CDR3nt: TGTGCCTGGAGTGTACTCGCAGGGGATAACTATGGCTACACCTTC
d_gene: .; j_gene: TRBJ1-2; abundance: .; v_gene: TRBV2; CDR3aa: CASSVGTVREDNYGYTF; CDR3nt: TGTGCCAGCAGTGTGGGAACCGTCAGGGAGGATAACTATGGCTACACCTTC
d_gene: TRBD1; j_gene: TRBJ1-4; abundance: .; v_gene: TRBV5-5; CDR3aa: CASSLADRGMPVEKLFF; CDR3nt: TGTGCCAGCAGCTTGGCGGACAGGGGAATGCCTGTTGAAAAACTGTTTTTT
d_gene: .; j_gene: TRBJ1-2; abundance: .; v_gene: TRBV5-1; CDR3aa: CASSSKNQQGGINYGYTF; CDR3nt: TGCGCCAGCAGCTCTAAAAATCAACAGGGTGGCATTAACTATGGCTACACCTTC
d_gene: .; j_gene: TRBJ1-5; abundance: .; v_gene: TRBV28; CDR3aa: CASSLSGGNQPQHF; CDR3nt: TGTGCCAGCAGTTTATCGGGCGGGAATCAGCCCCAGCATTTT
d_gene: .; j_gene: TRBJ1-1; abundance: .; v_gene: TRBV7-9; CDR3aa: CASSSYTGNTEAFF; CDR3nt: TGTGCCAGCAGCTCCTATACAGGGAACACTGAAGCTTTCTTT
d_gene: .; j_gene: TRBJ1-2; abundance: once; v_gene: TRBV18; CDR3aa: CASSPPPRVYGYTF; CDR3nt: TGTGCCAGCTCACCACCTCCGCGGGTATATGGCTACACCTTC
d_gene: .; j_gene: TRBJ1-2; abundance: .; v_gene: TRBV5-1; CDR3aa: CASTMDRLYGYTF; CDR3nt: TGCGCCAGCACCATGGACAGACTCTATGGCTACACCTTC
d_gene: .; j_gene: TRBJ2-3; abundance: .; v_gene: TRBV5-6; CDR3aa: CASSPGTLDTQYF; CDR3nt: TGTGCCAGCAGCCCAGGGACTTTAGATACGCAGTATTTT
d_gene: .; j_gene: TRBJ2-7; abundance: .; v_gene: TRBV7-9; CDR3aa: CASSPLSQYEQYF; CDR3nt: TGTGCCAGCAGCCCATTGTCCCAATACGAGCAGTACTTC
d_gene: .; j_gene: TRBJ1-2; abundance: .; v_gene: TRBV2; CDR3aa: CATPRVVYGYTF; CDR3nt: TGTGCCACCCCCCGGGTCGTCTATGGCTACACCTTC
d_gene: TRBD1; j_gene: TRBJ1-4; abundance: once; v_gene: TRBV28; CDR3aa: CASSPIGQGALTTNEKLFF; CDR3nt: TGTGCCAGCAGTCCCATCGGACAGGGGGCTTTGACGACTAATGAAAAACTGTTTTTT
d_gene: TRBD2; j_gene: TRBJ2-4; abundance: .; v_gene: TRBV29-1; CDR3aa: CSVEGTSGGAYIQYF; CDR3nt: TGCAGCGTTGAAGGGACTAGCGGGGGGGCTTACATTCAGTACTTC
d_gene: TRBD1; j_gene: TRBJ2-3; abundance: .; v_gene: TRBV5-1; CDR3aa: CASSLGYWGTGSTVADTQYF; CDR3nt: TGCGCCAGCAGCTTGGGTTACTGGGGGACAGGCTCAACGGTAGCAGATACGCAGTATTTT
d_gene: .; j_gene: TRBJ2-7; abundance: .; v_gene: TRBV6-1; CDR3aa: CASSEDPGREQYF; CDR3nt: TGTGCCAGCAGTGAGGACCCCGGGAGAGAGCAGTACTTC
d_gene: TRBD1; j_gene: TRBJ1-6; abundance: .; v_gene: TRBV2; CDR3aa: CASRVQGKYSPLHF; CDR3nt: TGTGCCAGCAGGGTACAGGGGAAATATTCACCCCTCCACTTT
d_gene: .; j_gene: TRBJ1-1; abundance: .; v_gene: TRBV10-3; CDR3aa: CAISQERNTEAFF; CDR3nt: TGTGCCATCAGCCAGGAAAGGAACACTGAAGCTTTCTTT
d_gene: .; j_gene: TRBJ2-1; abundance: .; v_gene: TRBV6-6; CDR3aa: CASTGSPGNEQFF; CDR3nt: TGTGCCAGCACTGGGTCCCCGGGCAATGAGCAGTTCTTC
d_gene: .; j_gene: TRBJ2-3; abundance: .; v_gene: TRBV4-2; CDR3aa: CASSKLAVSTDTQYF; CDR3nt: TGTGCCAGCAGCAAGTTAGCGGTATCCACAGATACGCAGTATTTT
d_gene: .; j_gene: TRBJ1-5; abundance: few; v_gene: TRBV7-8; CDR3aa: CASSPFRGAQPQHF; CDR3nt: TGTGCCAGCAGCCCCTTCCGGGGGGCTCAGCCCCAGCATTTT
d_gene: .; j_gene: TRBJ1-5; abundance: once; v_gene: TRBV28; CDR3aa: CASSPRTAYSNQPQHF; CDR3nt: TGTGCCAGCAGTCCCAGGACAGCATATAGCAATCAGCCCCAGCATTTT
d_gene: .; j_gene: TRBJ1-4; abundance: .; v_gene: TRBV30; CDR3aa: CAWSVAVGGEKLFF; CDR3nt: TGTGCCTGGAGTGTAGCCGTAGGAGGTGAAAAACTGTTTTTT
d_gene: TRBD1; j_gene: TRBJ1-2; abundance: .; v_gene: TRBV5-6; CDR3aa: CASSLAGQGVRGYTF; CDR3nt: TGTGCCAGCAGCTTGGCGGGACAGGGGGTTCGTGGCTACACCTTC
d_gene: TRBD1; j_gene: TRBJ2-7; abundance: .; v_gene: TRBV2; CDR3aa: CASRRTGGSYEQYF; CDR3nt: TGTGCCAGCAGGAGGACAGGGGGGTCCTACGAGCAGTACTTC
d_gene: TRBD1; j_gene: TRBJ2-7; abundance: .; v_gene: TRBV28; CDR3aa: CASSLIDRGYEQYF; CDR3nt: TGTGCCAGCAGTTTGATCGACAGGGGCTACGAGCAGTACTTC
d_gene: .; j_gene: TRBJ1-1; abundance: .; v_gene: TRBV27; CDR3aa: CASSLYSMNTEAFF; CDR3nt: TGTGCCAGCAGTTTATACAGTATGAACACTGAAGCTTTCTTT
d_gene: .; j_gene: TRBJ2-1; abundance: .; v_gene: TRBV5-4; CDR3aa: CASTSSGGTYNEQFF; CDR3nt: TGTGCCAGCACAAGTTCGGGGGGCACTTACAATGAGCAGTTCTTC
d_gene: TRBD1; j_gene: TRBJ2-5; abundance: .; v_gene: TRBV28; CDR3aa: CASSIQGSGETQYF; CDR3nt: TGTGCCAGCAGCATACAGGGGAGTGGAGAGACCCAGTACTTC
d_gene: .; j_gene: TRBJ1-5; abundance: few; v_gene: TRBV28; CDR3aa: CASTRVVGQPQHF; CDR3nt: TGTGCCAGCACCCGGGTTGTTGGTCAGCCCCAGCATTTT
d_gene: TRBD2; j_gene: TRBJ2-1; abundance: .; v_gene: TRBV29-1; CDR3aa: CSVEGLTGLADSYNEQFF; CDR3nt: TGCAGCGTTGAAGGCCTCACGGGACTAGCGGACTCCTACAATGAGCAGTTCTTC
d_gene: .; j_gene: TRBJ1-4; abundance: .; v_gene: TRBV7-9; CDR3aa: CASSMYRAGGEKLFF; CDR3nt: TGTGCCAGCAGCATGTACAGGGCCGGAGGTGAAAAACTGTTTTTT
d_gene: .; j_gene: TRBJ2-7; abundance: .; v_gene: TRBV28; CDR3aa: CASNRDAGTSEQYF; CDR3nt: TGTGCCAGCAACCGGGACGCAGGGACTTCCGAGCAGTACTTC
d_gene: TRBD1; j_gene: TRBJ1-2; abundance: .; v_gene: TRBV14; CDR3aa: CASSNRTGGADYGYTF; CDR3nt: TGTGCCAGCAGCAATCGAACAGGGGGCGCGGACTATGGCTACACCTTC
d_gene: TRBD1; j_gene: TRBJ2-5; abundance: few; v_gene: TRBV6-5; CDR3aa: CASRGQGAGWWTQYF; CDR3nt: TGTGCCAGCAGGGGACAGGGGGCCGGGTGGTGGACCCAGTACTTC
d_gene: TRBD1; j_gene: TRBJ1-2; abundance: .; v_gene: TRBV27; CDR3aa: CASSSHGNRGQNYGYTF; CDR3nt: TGTGCCAGCAGTTCCCACGGGAACAGGGGACAAAACTATGGCTACACCTTC
d_gene: TRBD1; j_gene: TRBJ2-2; abundance: .; v_gene: TRBV6-2/TRBV6-3; CDR3aa: CASSTPLGTGTDGELFF; CDR3nt: TGTGCCAGCAGTACTCCTCTCGGGACAGGGACCGACGGGGAGCTGTTTTTT
d_gene: TRBD1; j_gene: TRBJ2-2; abundance: once; v_gene: TRBV24-1; CDR3aa: CATSDSPGTGRAELFF; CDR3nt: TGTGCCACCAGTGATTCGCCGGGGACAGGTCGGGCCGAGCTGTTTTTT
d_gene: .; j_gene: TRBJ1-4; abundance: .; v_gene: TRBV19; CDR3aa: CASSMREKLFF; CDR3nt: TGTGCCAGTAGTATGAGAGAAAAACTGTTTTTT
d_gene: .; j_gene: TRBJ2-4; abundance: .; v_gene: TRBV2; CDR3aa: CATRRGAKNIQYF; CDR3nt: TGTGCCACCCGAAGAGGAGCCAAAAACATTCAGTACTTC
d_gene: TRBD1; j_gene: TRBJ2-7; abundance: few; v_gene: TRBV5-4; CDR3aa: CASSLAGQGSSYEQYF; CDR3nt: TGTGCCAGCAGCTTGGCGGGACAGGGGAGCTCCTACGAGCAGTACTTC
d_gene: TRBD1; j_gene: TRBJ2-5; abundance: .; v_gene: TRBV3-1/TRBV3-2; CDR3aa: CASSSRDRIQETQYF; CDR3nt: TGTGCCAGCAGCTCCCGGGACAGGATCCAAGAGACCCAGTACTTC
d_gene: .; j_gene: TRBJ2-3; abundance: .; v_gene: TRBV5-5; CDR3aa: CASSHRVEVDTQYF; CDR3nt: TGTGCCAGCAGCCACAGGGTAGAGGTAGATACGCAGTATTTT
d_gene: .; j_gene: TRBJ2-4; abundance: .; v_gene: TRBV5-6; CDR3aa: CASSSARGAKNIQYF; CDR3nt: TGTGCCAGCAGCTCGGCCAGGGGAGCCAAAAACATTCAGTACTTC
d_gene: .; j_gene: TRBJ2-2; abundance: few; v_gene: TRBV6-5; CDR3aa: CASRLPGGTGELFF; CDR3nt: TGTGCCAGCAGATTACCCGGGGGAACCGGGGAGCTGTTTTTT
d_gene: .; j_gene: TRBJ2-3; abundance: few; v_gene: TRBV30; CDR3aa: CAWSVPGRSTDTQYF; CDR3nt: TGTGCCTGGAGTGTCCCCGGGAGAAGCACAGATACGCAGTATTTT
d_gene: TRBD1; j_gene: TRBJ1-4; abundance: .; v_gene: TRBV28; CDR3aa: CASSLRRDRGVLPNEKLFF; CDR3nt: TGTGCCAGCAGTTTAAGGCGGGACAGGGGAGTATTACCTAATGAAAAACTGTTTTTT
d_gene: TRBD1; j_gene: TRBJ2-1; abundance: .; v_gene: TRBV28; CDR3aa: CASRRQGGNEQFF; CDR3nt: TGTGCCAGCAGGAGACAGGGCGGGAATGAGCAGTTCTTC
d_gene: TRBD1; j_gene: TRBJ1-2; abundance: medium-sized; v_gene: TRBV5-1; CDR3aa: CASSLGGQVLNGYTF; CDR3nt: TGCGCCAGCAGCTTGGGGGGACAGGTCTTAAATGGCTACACCTTC
d_gene: TRBD2; j_gene: TRBJ2-3; abundance: .; v_gene: TRBV7-2; CDR3aa: CASSLSRSAGDTDTQYF; CDR3nt: TGTGCCAGCAGCTTATCCCGATCGGCGGGGGACACAGATACGCAGTATTTT
d_gene: TRBD1; j_gene: TRBJ1-5; abundance: .; v_gene: TRBV4-1; CDR3aa: CASSQVGGGDQPQHF; CDR3nt: TGCGCCAGCAGCCAAGTAGGGGGCGGAGATCAGCCCCAGCATTTT
d_gene: .; j_gene: TRBJ2-3; abundance: .; v_gene: TRBV19; CDR3aa: CASSITGTDTQYF; CDR3nt: TGTGCCAGTAGTATCACAGGCACAGATACGCAGTATTTT
d_gene: TRBD1; j_gene: TRBJ1-1; abundance: .; v_gene: TRBV14; CDR3aa: CASSPYSGTENTEAFF; CDR3nt: TGTGCCAGCAGCCCTTATTCCGGGACAGAGAACACTGAAGCTTTCTTT
d_gene: TRBD1; j_gene: TRBJ1-4; abundance: .; v_gene: TRBV9; CDR3aa: CASSGTGVHEKLFF; CDR3nt: TGTGCCAGCAGCGGAACAGGGGTGCATGAAAAACTGTTTTTT
d_gene: TRBD1; j_gene: TRBJ1-1; abundance: .; v_gene: TRBV3-1/TRBV3-2; CDR3aa: CASSSGTGGDDTEAFF; CDR3nt: TGTGCCAGCAGCTCCGGGACAGGGGGCGATGACACTGAAGCTTTCTTT
d_gene: TRBD2; j_gene: TRBJ2-7; abundance: once; v_gene: TRBV6-1; CDR3aa: CASSDQRGYEQYF; CDR3nt: TGTGCCAGCAGTGACCAGCGGGGGTACGAGCAGTACTTC
d_gene: .; j_gene: TRBJ1-2; abundance: .; v_gene: TRBV28; CDR3aa: CASRPDISPVRYTF; CDR3nt: TGTGCCAGCAGGCCTGACATCTCACCAGTCCGCTACACCTTC